The 21 T cell receptor beta chains listed next were all sequenced from one sample in a study of T cell changes during pregnancy in multiple sclerosis. Profiled with immunoSEQ multiplex PCR; TCRdb holds only in-frame clones, not every one. The table lists roughly 93,000 clones, roughly nine tenths of them singletons. The sequencing here drew on peripheral blood, taken after pregnancy. The source is a female donor in good health, enrolled as a control in a pregnancy study.

The chain recombines TRBV11-2 with TRBJ1-1, with 12 bases that match TRBD1. There are 16 residues in the CDR3. Per germline, CDR1 SGHAT and CDR2 FQNNGV. Losses at the gene ends were 5 bases for V and 2 bases for J; bases not matched to a gene: 6. CDR3 sequence reads: CASSAGTGGVNTEAFF. As DNA, the CDR3 is TGTGCCAGCAGCGCGGGGACAGGGGGCGTAAACACTGAAGCTTTCTTT.

This rearrangement joins TRBV6-5 to TRBJ1-3; D is uncertain. V was pared by 1 base and J by 5 bases, with 12 bases between. CDR1 MNHEY and CDR2 SVGAGI come from the germline V gene. The CDR3 runs to 15 residues. CDR3 sequence: CASSYYRVLRNTIYF. The DNA of the CDR3 is TGTGCCAGCAGTTACTACCGGGTTCTCCGAAACACCATATATTTT.

The table lists this clone with a count of one. This rearrangement joins TRBV5-6 to TRBJ2-1; 13 bases are shared with TRBD2. Per the germline V gene, CDR1 is SGHDT and CDR2 is YYEEEE. CDR3 length: 17 amino acids. The J segment lost 9 bases and the V segment lost 4 bases, leaving 13 bases of the junction unmatched. CDR3 loop: CASSTTGLAGRRGEQFF. The CDR3 bases are TGTGCCAGCAGCACCACGGGACTAGCGGGGCGCCGGGGTGAGCAGTTCTTC.

The chain links TRBV5-1 to TRBJ2-1, with D maybe TRBD2 (6 bases). Trimming cost V 6 bases and J 9 bases, with 13 bases left between them. Germline CDR1 reads SGHRS; CDR2 reads YFSETQ. The CDR3 spans 12 residues. The CDR3 DNA sequence: TGCGCCAGCATGTCGGGGGAAACTGAGCAGTTCTTC. Protein product: CASMSGETEQFF.

The J gene is TRBJ2-1, the V gene TRBV29-1; D gene uncertain. The V gene's germline CDR1 is SQVTM and CDR2 ANQGSEA. Trimming stripped 4 bases from V and 9 bases from J, with 16 bases between. The CDR3 has 13 residues. The CDR3 coding sequence is TGCAGCGTTGTGGGCCTACTTGTGGGTGAGCAGTTCTTC. Translated: CSVVGLLVGEQFF.

The chain uses TRBV7-9 and TRBJ2-1, with 15 nucleotides matching TRBD2. Trimming removed 8 bases from V and 4 bases from J; junction bases left unmatched: 9. The CDR3 runs to 17 residues. Germline assignment: CDR1 SEHNR and CDR2 FQNEAQ (reference sequence). CDR3 DNA sequence: TGTGCCAGCTTAGGACTAGCGGGAGGGGGCGGGTACAATGAGCAGTTCTTC. Translation: CASLGLAGGGGYNEQFF.

The CDR3 here is CASNRGLGNEQFF. DNA of the CDR3: TGTGCCAGTAATAGGGGGCTTGGAAATGAGCAGTTCTTC. This chain links TRBV19 with TRBJ2-1; 7 bases line up with TRBD1. Trimming took 7 bases from V and 7 from J; bases not matched to a gene: 7. CDR1 is LNHDA and CDR2 is SQIVND in the germline V gene (reference sequence). This CDR3 has 13 amino acids.

The genes are TRBV5-1 and TRBJ2-5; the D gene is possibly TRBD2 (5 bases). The germline CDR1 and CDR2 sequences are SGHRS and YFSETQ. The CDR3 totals 15 residues. Deletions cut 0 bases from V and 5 bases from J, with 14 bases between. The CDR3 is CASSLEEAGRETQYF. CDR3 sequence (DNA): TGCGCCAGCAGCTTGGAAGAGGCGGGTCGGGAGACCCAGTACTTC.

The chain couples TRBV4-2 to TRBJ2-7, with no clear D. This CDR3 is 15 amino acids long. Trimming pared 0 bases from V and 2 bases from J, leaving 11 bases between. Germline V gene data show CDR1 as LGHNA and CDR2 as YNFKEQ. The DNA for the CDR3 is TGTGCCAGCAGCCAAGATCAAATGGGCCCCTACGAGCAGTACTTC. Encoded protein: CASSQDQMGPYEQYF.

The chain links TRBV16 to TRBJ2-3; possibly TRBD2 for D (5 bases). The CDR3 runs 14 residues. Germline CDR1 reads KGHSY; CDR2 reads FQNENV. The V and J ends lost 0 bases and 3 bases respectively, with 7 bases between them. DNA of the CDR3: TGTGCCAGCAGCCAATCTTCGGGGACAGATACGCAGTATTTT. Protein product: CASSQSSGTDTQYF.

The chain couples TRBV11-3 to TRBJ2-2, with a weak D call TRBD1 (7 bases). The V end was cut by 5 bases, the J end by 7 bases, with 17 bases between. The CDR3 sequence is 15 residues long. CDR1 is SGHNT, CDR2 YENEEA, per germline. This CDR3 is CASSPRQGAGGELFF. As DNA, the CDR3 is TGTGCCAGCAGCCCGAGACAGGGAGCGGGCGGGGAGCTGTTTTTT.

The count of this clone is one. Here the CDR3 DNA reads TGTGCCAGCAGTGAATCTGGCAGGGACTATGGCTACACCTTC. The encoded protein is CASSESGRDYGYTF. V and J are TRBV25-1 and TRBJ1-2, with D tentatively TRBD1 (5 bases). The CDR3 contains 14 residues. Trimming shortened V by 1 base and J by 3 bases, and 9 bases separated the two germline ends. CDR1 and CDR2 (germline): MGHDK, SYGVNS.

This chain uses TRBV28 with TRBJ1-1; TRBD1 matches at 8 bases. Germline V gene lookup returns CDR1 MDHEN and CDR2 SYDVKM. V gave up 5 bases and J gave up 4 bases; unmatched junction bases: 3. The CDR3 runs to 13 residues. CDR3 amino acids: CASSMQGATEAFF. CDR3 coding DNA: TGTGCCAGCAGTATGCAGGGGGCCACTGAAGCTTTCTTT.

V usage is TRBV5-1 and J usage is TRBJ2-2; weak D call: TRBD2 (6 bases). The V end was cut by 2 bases, the J end by 1 base, with 12 bases between. Germline values: CDR1 SGHRS, CDR2 YFSETQ. The CDR3 is 16 amino acids. Here the CDR3 DNA reads TGCGCCAGCAGCTTACTGGGACTTAGGAACACCGGGGAGCTGTTTTTT. It encodes CASSLLGLRNTGELFF. Full variable domain (missing parts from reference TRBV5-1 and TRBJ2-2): KAGVTQTPRYLIKTRGQQVTLSCSPISGHRSVSWYQQTPGQGLQFLFEYFSETQRNKGNFPGRFSGRQFSNSRSEMNVSTLELGDSALYLCASSLLGLRNTGELFFGEGSRLTVL.

The chain uses TRBV15 and TRBJ2-2; TRBD2 matches 10 bases. Germline CDR1 reads LNHNV; CDR2 reads YYDKDF (reference sequence). The CDR3 runs to 16 residues. V shed 2 bases, J shed 5 bases, and the junction held 5 bases outside the gene matches. CDR3 amino acids: CATSRLGTSVTGELFF. The CDR3 nucleotides are TGTGCCACCAGCAGACTTGGGACTAGCGTGACCGGGGAGCTGTTTTTT.

This chain joins TRBV18 and TRBJ2-3; D possibly corresponds to TRBD2 (6 bases). The germline gives CDR1 KGHSH, CDR2 LQKENI. The CDR3 length is 17 residues. The V end lost 1 base, the J end lost 7 bases, and 21 bases lay between the germline ends. CDR3 in DNA: TGTGCCAGCTCACCACGTCAGCGGGCCCCGGTCGGGAATACGCAGTATTTT. This sequence encodes CASSPRQRAPVGNTQYF.

In the case of this clone: The junction does not match germline at one end; this may be a read error. The chain links TRBV7-7 to TRBJ2-1, with D possibly being TRBD2 (5 bases). This CDR3 contains 13 residues. Germline loops: CDR1 SSHAT, CDR2 FNYEAQ (reference sequence). Here the CDR3 DNA reads TGTGCTAGCAGCTTAGGTTGGGAGAATGAGCAGTTCTTC. Amino acids: CASSLGWENEQFF.

V gene TRBV28 combines with J gene TRBJ1-2; 7 bases map to TRBD1. Looked up from germline, CDR1 is MDHEN and CDR2 is SYDVKM. This CDR3 has 12 residues. J was trimmed by 12 bases and V by 2 bases; bases with no gene match: 6. CDR3 loop: CASSLGDRDNTF. CDR3 in DNA: TGTGCCAGCAGTTTAGGCGACAGGGACAACACCTTC.

The chain uses TRBV11-2 and TRBJ2-1; 7 bases fit TRBD2. Trimming cost V 0 bases and J 4 bases; bases outside gene matches: 9. CDR3 length: 17 amino acids. The germline V gene has CDR1 SGHAT and CDR2 FQNNGV. CDR3 DNA: TGTGCCAGCAGCTTAGAATCAATGCTAGCGGTGTACAATGAGCAGTTCTTC. Translation: CASSLESMLAVYNEQFF.

The chain is built from TRBV6-5 and TRBJ2-3; 8 bases line up with TRBD2. The junction had 2 bases not matched to a gene; V was cut back by 3 bases and J by 0 bases. Germline V gene lookup returns CDR1 MNHEY and CDR2 SVGAGI. The CDR3 contains 15 residues. The CDR3 bases are TGTGCCAGCAGTTATAGCGGGGCCAGCACAGATACGCAGTATTTT. This gives the protein CASSYSGASTDTQYF.

This chain links TRBV19 with TRBJ2-1; D perhaps matches TRBD2 (5 bases). The CDR3 runs to 14 residues. With 3 bases removed from V and 3 bases from J, the gap between germline ends came to 9 bases. Germline V CDR1 and CDR2: LNHDA, SQIVND (reference sequence). CDR3 amino acids: CASSISSGYNEQFF. CDR3 nucleotide sequence: TGTGCCAGTAGTATCTCCAGCGGCTACAATGAGCAGTTCTTC.